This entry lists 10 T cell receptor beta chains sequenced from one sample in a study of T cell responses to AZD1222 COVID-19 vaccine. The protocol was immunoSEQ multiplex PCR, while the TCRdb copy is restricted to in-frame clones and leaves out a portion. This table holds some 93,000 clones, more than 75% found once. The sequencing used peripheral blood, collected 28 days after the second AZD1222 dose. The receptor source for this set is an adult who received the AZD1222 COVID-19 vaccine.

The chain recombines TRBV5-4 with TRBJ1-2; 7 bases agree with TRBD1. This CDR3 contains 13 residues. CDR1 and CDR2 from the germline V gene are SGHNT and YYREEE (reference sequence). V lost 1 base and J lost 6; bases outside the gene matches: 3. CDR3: CASSLLGTDGYTF. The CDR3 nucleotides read TGTGCCAGCAGCTTGCTAGGGACAGATGGCTACACCTTC.

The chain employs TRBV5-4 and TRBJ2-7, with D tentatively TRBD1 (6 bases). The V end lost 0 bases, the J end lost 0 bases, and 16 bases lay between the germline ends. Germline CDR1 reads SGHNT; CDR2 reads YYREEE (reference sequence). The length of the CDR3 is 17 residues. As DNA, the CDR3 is TGTGCCAGCAGCTTGGTGCTTTCACAGGGATTCTCCTACGAGCAGTACTTC. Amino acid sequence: CASSLVLSQGFSYEQYF.

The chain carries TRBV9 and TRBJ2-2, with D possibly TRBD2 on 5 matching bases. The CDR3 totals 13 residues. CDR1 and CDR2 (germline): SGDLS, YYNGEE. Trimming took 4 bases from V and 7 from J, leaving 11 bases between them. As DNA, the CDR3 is TGTGCCAGCAGCATAGGAGGTAGCGGGGAGCTGTTTTTT. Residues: CASSIGGSGELFF.

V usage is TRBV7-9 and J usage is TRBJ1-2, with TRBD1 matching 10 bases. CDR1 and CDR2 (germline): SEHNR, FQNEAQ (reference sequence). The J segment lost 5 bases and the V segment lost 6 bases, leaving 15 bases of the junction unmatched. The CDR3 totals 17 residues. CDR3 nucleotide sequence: TGTGCCAGCAGAGGGACAGGGGAACCCTTCACTCCTTATGGCTACACCTTC. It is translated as CASRGTGEPFTPYGYTF. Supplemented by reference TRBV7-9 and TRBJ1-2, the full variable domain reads DTGVSQNPRHKITKRGQNVTFRCDPISEHNRLYWYRQTLGQGPEFLTYFQNEAQLEKSRLLSDRFSAERPKGSFSTLEIQRTEQGDSAMYLCASRGTGEPFTPYGYTFGSGTRLTVV.

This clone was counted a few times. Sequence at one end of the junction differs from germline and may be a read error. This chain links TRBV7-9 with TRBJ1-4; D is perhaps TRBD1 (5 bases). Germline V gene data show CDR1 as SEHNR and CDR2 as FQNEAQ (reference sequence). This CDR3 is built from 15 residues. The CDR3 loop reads CATSWGDTTNEKLFF. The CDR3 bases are TGTGCCACCAGCTGGGGGGATACAACTAATGAAAAACTGTTTTTT.

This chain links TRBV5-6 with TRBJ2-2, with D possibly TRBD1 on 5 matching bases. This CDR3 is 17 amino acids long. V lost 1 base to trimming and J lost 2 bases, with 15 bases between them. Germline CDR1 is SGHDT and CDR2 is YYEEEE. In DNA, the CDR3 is TGTGCCAGCAGCTTGAGCCCTAGGGGAATCAACACCGGGGAGCTGTTTTTT. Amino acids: CASSLSPRGINTGELFF.

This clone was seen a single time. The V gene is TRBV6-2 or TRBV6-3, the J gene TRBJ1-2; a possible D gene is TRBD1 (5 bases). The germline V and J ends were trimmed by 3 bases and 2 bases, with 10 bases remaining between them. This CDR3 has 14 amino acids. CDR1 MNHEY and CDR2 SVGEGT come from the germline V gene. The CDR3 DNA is TGTGCCAGCAGTTATGAGGGGATAAACTATGGCTACACCTTC. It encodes CASSYEGINYGYTF.

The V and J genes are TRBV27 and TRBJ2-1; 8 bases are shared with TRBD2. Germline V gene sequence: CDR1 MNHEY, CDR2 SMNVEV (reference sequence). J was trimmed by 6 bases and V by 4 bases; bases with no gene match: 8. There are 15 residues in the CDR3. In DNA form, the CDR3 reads TGTGCCAGCAGTTCGGTTGGAGCGGGGGCCAATGAGCAGTTCTTC. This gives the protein CASSSVGAGANEQFF.

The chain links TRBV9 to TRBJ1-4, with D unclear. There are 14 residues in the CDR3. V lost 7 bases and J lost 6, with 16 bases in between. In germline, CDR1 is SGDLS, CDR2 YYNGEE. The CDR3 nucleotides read TGTGCCAGCTCGTCCAGTCCTGGCGATGAAAAACTGTTTTTT. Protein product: CASSSSPGDEKLFF. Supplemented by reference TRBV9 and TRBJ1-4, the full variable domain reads DSGVTQTPKHLITATGQRVTLRCSPRSGDLSVYWYQQSLDQGLQFLIQYYNGEERAKGNILERFSAQQFPDLHSELNLSSLELGDSALYFCASSSSPGDEKLFFGSGTQLSVL.

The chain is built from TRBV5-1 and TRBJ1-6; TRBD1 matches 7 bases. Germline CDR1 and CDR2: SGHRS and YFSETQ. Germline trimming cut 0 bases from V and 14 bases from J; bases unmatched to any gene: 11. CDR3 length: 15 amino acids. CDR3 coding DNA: TGCGCCAGCAGCTTGGAGGGGGCCGGGCAGAAGGCCCTCCACTTT. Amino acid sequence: CASSLEGAGQKALHF.